This T cell receptor beta chain was obtained from a study of T cell repertoires in cytomegalovirus infection. On the study more broadly: Used in the study were CMV epitopes, some recently identified and HLA-C-restricted, others well-studied and HLA-B-restricted. Matching HLA type, along with CMV infection, was indicated by public TCR beta signatures.

Study-wide results and caveats: Within the response measured ex vivo, HLA-C-restricted CMV-specific TCR beta clonotypes were dominant. Accumulated public TCR beta family frequency recognized individuals carrying CMV together with the relevant HLA.

A single record per CDR3 protein comes from TCRdb applying MiXCR to the reads. The table has roughly 990,000 distinct CDR3 sequences, roughly 30% seen once. This clonotype was recorded only once. The antigen remains unidentified. Germline V gene data show CDR1 as SGHVS and CDR2 as FQNEAQ. This CDR3 spans 17 amino acids. V dropped 1 base and J dropped 0 bases, with 12 bases sitting between them. The receptor's source is a human donor in good health (CMV status not recorded). Some clones in this sample may be carry-over from other donors' samples. The sample was cultured CD8+ T cells from PBMCs, taken from culture after CMV antigen stimulation. The chain employs TRBV7-8 and TRBJ1-4; perhaps TRBD1 as D (5 bases). This chain's CDR3 is CASSLGTSPATNEKLFF. The DNA for the CDR3 is TGTGCCAGCAGCTTAGGGACAAGTCCTGCAACTAATGAAAAACTGTTTTTT.